Shown below are 5 T cell receptor beta chains from a single sample sequenced in a study of T-cell memory formation after mild COVID-19. TCRdb reprocessed the 5' RACE reads via MiXCR and lists one record per CDR3 protein. Of some 600,000 distinct CDR3 sequences listed, approximately 15% are singletons. The sample comprised PBMCs or a T cell subset sorted from them (not recorded which). The receptors here all came from an adult woman who had mild COVID-19 (a few samples of this study predate the infection). Cell type and time point are not known.

This chain links TRBV7-9 with TRBJ2-1; 9 bases fit TRBD1. CDR1 SEHNR and CDR2 FQNEAQ come from the germline V gene (reference sequence). The CDR3 loop spans 17 amino acids. With V trimmed by 3 bases and J by 8 bases, 14 bases remained unmatched. As DNA, the CDR3 is TGTGCCAGCAGCTTTGCCTCGGGACAGGGTTTTTGGGATGAGCAGTTCTTC. Its protein product is CASSFASGQGFWDEQFF.

The chain recombines TRBV3-1 with TRBJ2-7; D remains unclear. Germline CDR1 LGHDT, CDR2 YNNKEL (reference sequence). This CDR3 has 13 residues. The CDR3 region has the DNA TGTGACGTTCAAGGTGGGAATTCCTACGAGCAGTACTTC. Translating it yields CDVQGGNSYEQYF.

This clonotype has only a few counts. CDR3 bases: TGCGCCAGCAGCTTGCGGTCGAGCTCCTACAATGAGCAGTTCTTC. It is translated as CASSLRSSSYNEQFF. The rearrangement uses TRBV5-1 and TRBJ2-1, with unresolved D. The germline V gene encodes CDR1 SGHRS and CDR2 YFSETQ. V was cut by 1 base and J by 0 bases, with 8 bases left in between. The CDR3 has 15 amino acids.

V is TRBV12-3 or TRBV12-4 and J is TRBJ1-2; 8 bases agree with TRBD1. V dropped 5 bases and J dropped 9; count of bases not matched to a gene: 8. The CDR3 runs to 13 residues. The DNA of the CDR3 is TGTGCCAGCAGTGGGGGCAGACAGGGGAGCTACACCTTC. It encodes CASSGGRQGSYTF.

This clonotype has just a few counts. The V and J genes are TRBV29-1 and TRBJ2-5, with unresolved D. The germline V gene has CDR1 SQVTM and CDR2 ANQGSEA. The CDR3 length is 10 residues. V dropped 4 bases and J dropped 5 bases, with 5 bases sitting between them. CDR3 in amino acids: CSVVRETQYF. CDR3 coding DNA: TGCAGCGTTGTGAGGGAGACCCAGTACTTC.